Below, 25 T cell receptor beta chains from the same sample are listed, as sequenced in a study of tumor-infiltrating lymphocytes in primary liver carcinoma. Germline DNA was also extracted, and blood RNA was taken from unsorted whole blood. With a constant-region primer, TCR beta cDNA was made from approximately 520 ng of total RNA. Amplification in three nested multiplex PCR rounds with slightly modified ARM-PCR gave rise to TCR beta libraries. Forward primers for TRBV1-TRBV30 and a C-beta reverse primer served the first two PCR rounds, at 10 cycles each. TCRdb re-called the multiplex PCR reads with MiXCR, one entry per CDR3 protein. Among about 320,000 distinct CDR3 sequences listed, 65% were seen once. Sequencing input: peripheral blood. These receptors all come from a man aged 40-55 years with primary liver carcinoma and hepatitis B virus infection.

This clonotype has only one observation. The chain combines TRBV29-1 with TRBJ2-5; 7 bases match TRBD1. V lost 4 bases, J lost 5 bases, and 13 bases stayed unmatched. Germline CDR1 and CDR2: SQVTM and ANQGSEA. The CDR3 length is 15 residues. CDR3 residues: CSVGRTGPQRETQYF. The CDR3 bases are TGCAGCGTTGGGAGGACAGGACCTCAGAGGGAGACCCAGTACTTC.

The chain carries TRBV29-1 and TRBJ2-3; tentative D call: TRBD2 (6 bases). The V end lost 6 bases, the J end lost 3 bases, and 13 bases lay between the germline ends. The V gene's germline CDR1 is SQVTM and CDR2 ANQGSEA. The CDR3 is made up of 13 amino acids. This CDR3 is CSVVGEETDTQYF. CDR3 bases: TGCAGCGTCGTCGGGGAGGAAACAGATACGCAGTATTTT.

This clonotype was counted at least ten times. The V and J genes are TRBV5-6 and TRBJ2-1; D is perhaps TRBD1 (6 bases). Trimming shortened V by 3 bases and J by 0 bases, and 10 bases separated the two germline ends. The CDR3 loop spans 15 amino acids. The germline V gene encodes CDR1 SGHDT and CDR2 YYEEEE. The CDR3 loop is CASSSQGFSYNEQFF. The CDR3, as DNA: TGTGCCAGCAGCTCACAGGGCTTCTCCTACAATGAGCAGTTCTTC.

The chain is built from TRBV5-1 and TRBJ2-1; no reliable D call. Germline V lookup: CDR1 SGHRS, CDR2 YFSETQ. This CDR3 contains 14 residues. V was trimmed by 4 bases and J by 0 bases, leaving 8 bases between them. The CDR3 loop reads CASSPPNSYNEQFF. The CDR3 DNA is TGCGCCAGCAGCCCCCCGAACTCCTACAATGAGCAGTTCTTC.

Note on this clonotype: An end of the junction does not agree with germline; a read error may underlie this. The rearrangement uses TRBV29-1 and TRBJ2-1, with TRBD2 matching 9 bases. From germline, CDR1 is SQVTM and CDR2 ANQGSEA. The CDR3 runs 15 residues. CDR3 region: CSIEVGGRASGDQFF. The CDR3 DNA follows: TGCAGCATTGAGGTGGGCGGGAGGGCCAGCGGTGATCAGTTCTTC.

In this sample, this clonotype turned up many times. The gene calls are TRBV29-1 and TRBJ2-7, with 9 nucleotides matching TRBD1. With V trimmed by 7 bases and J by 9 bases, 7 bases remained unmatched. The CDR3 runs 11 residues. Germline V gene lookup returns CDR1 SQVTM and CDR2 ANQGSEA. CDR3 sequence: CSAGTGLVQYF. The CDR3 nucleotides are TGCAGCGCCGGGACAGGGTTAGTGCAGTACTTC.

This clonotype has just a few counts. The chain uses TRBV28 and TRBJ2-2, with D uncertain. In germline, CDR1 is MDHEN, CDR2 SYDVKM. V was clipped by 8 bases and J by 6 bases, with 10 bases between them. The length of the CDR3 is 12 residues. CDR3 DNA: TGTGCCAGCGCTCTCGGGTCCGGGGAGCTGTTTTTT. Its protein product is CASALGSGELFF.

As to this clonotype: A read error may account for a junction end that differs from germline. This rearrangement joins TRBV4-2 to TRBJ1-1, with D unresolved. Germline V gives CDR1 LGHNA, CDR2 YNFKEQ. CDR3 length equals 16 residues. The CDR3 nucleotides read TGTGCCAACAGCCAACGGCATTCCCCAAGCGGCACTGAAGCTCTCTTT. This gives the protein CANSQRHSPSGTEALF.

This clonotype was seen at least ten times. V and J are TRBV12-3 or TRBV12-4 and TRBJ2-7; D perhaps matches TRBD1 (5 bases). The CDR3 spans 15 residues. Trimming took off 1 base at V and 2 bases at J, with 12 bases between the two ends. CDR3 sequence reads: CASSLVARAAYEQYF. The DNA for the CDR3 is TGTGCCAGCAGTTTAGTTGCCAGGGCTGCCTACGAGCAGTACTTC.

The sample holds a few counts of this clonotype. This sequence may be a read error, since a much larger clone differs from it by one base. The V gene is TRBV6-2 or TRBV6-3, the J gene TRBJ1-5; tentative D call: TRBD1 (6 bases). The CDR3 spans 14 residues. CDR1 is MNHEY, CDR2 SVGEGT, per germline. With 4 bases removed from V and 6 bases from J, the gap between germline ends came to 13 bases. CDR3 DNA sequence: TGTGCCAGCAGTTTTCCTCAGGGGAGTCAGCCCCAGCATTTT. This encodes CASSFPQGSQPQHF.

The gene calls are TRBV28 and TRBJ2-7; the D is unclear. Trimming left V 5 bases short and J 8 bases short, with 19 bases between. The CDR3 contains 14 residues. Germline values: CDR1 MDHEN, CDR2 SYDVKM. The CDR3 DNA reads TGTGCCAGCAGTAGGCGCTGGCCAGCCTCCAAGCAGTACTTC. Protein product: CASSRRWPASKQYF. The full variable domain, completed using reference TRBV28 and TRBJ2-7, is DVKVTQSSRYLVKRTGEKVFLECVQDMDHENMFWYRQDPGLGLRLIYFSYDVKMKEKGDIPEGYSVSREKKERFSLILESASTNQTSMYLCASSRRWPASKQYFGPGTRLTVT.

Comment on this clonotype: A much larger clone lies a single base off, so this may be a read error. The rearrangement joins TRBV7-8 to TRBJ2-1; D might be TRBD1 (5 bases). CDR1 and CDR2 from the germline V gene are SGHVS and FQNEAQ. The CDR3 totals 14 residues. CDR3 in amino acids: CASSLGGSYNDQFF. As DNA, the CDR3 is TGTGCCAGCAGCTTAGGGGGCTCCTACAATGATCAGTTCTTC.

V and J are TRBV7-3 and TRBJ2-3; D is tentatively TRBD1 or TRBD2 (6 bases each). The V gene's germline CDR1 is SGHTA and CDR2 FQGTGA. V was shortened by 5 bases and J by 0 bases, with 15 bases between the two germline ends. The CDR3 extends over 16 amino acids. CDR3 nucleotide sequence: TGTGCCAGCAGCCTAGGGGGGACCTTAAGCACAGATACGCAGTATTTT. Protein: CASSLGGTLSTDTQYF.

This clonotype occurred many times. The genes are TRBV4-1 and TRBJ2-7; TRBD1 matches at 8 bases. There are 15 residues in the CDR3. J was trimmed by 4 bases and V by 2 bases; bases with no gene match: 7. Germline lookup yields CDR1 MGHRA and CDR2 YSYEKL. CDR3 in amino acids: CASSQSLGQGYEQYF. Written as DNA, the CDR3 is TGCGCCAGCAGCCAATCCCTTGGACAGGGATACGAGCAGTACTTC.

This clonotype was counted a single time. One base away lies a much larger clone, so this may be a sequencing read error. Because it lacks the conserved phenylalanine or tryptophan at the end, this CDR3 is likely a read error. The chain carries TRBV4-3 and TRBJ1-2; no firm D call. Germline V CDR1 and CDR2: LGHNA, YSLEER. Trimming stripped 0 bases from V and 8 bases from J, with 25 bases between. The CDR3 is 18 residues long. The CDR3 loop reads CASSQDRMAIFAPGGYTL. In DNA form, the CDR3 reads TGCGCCAGCAGCCAAGATCGAATGGCCATCTTTGCCCCGGGGGGCTACACCCTC.

As to this clonotype: A single base separates this from a much larger clone, so it may be a read error. The chain is built from TRBV6-2 or TRBV6-3 and TRBJ2-2; D call uncertain. Germline V gene data show CDR1 as MNHEY and CDR2 as SVGEGT. CDR3 length equals 14 residues. The CDR3 region has the DNA TGTGCCAGTGCAATCCGTACGGGCACCGAGGAGCTGTTTTTT. Translation gives CASAIRTGTEELFF.

Note on this clonotype: A much larger clone lies one base from this, so it may be a read error. The chain links TRBV6-6 to TRBJ2-6; TRBD1 matches at 7 bases. Germline lookup yields CDR1 MNHNY and CDR2 SVGAGI (reference sequence). The CDR3 extends over 17 amino acids. The CDR3 loop reads CANSYNRGISGANVLTF. The CDR3 DNA reads as TGTGCCAACAGTTACAACAGGGGAATATCTGGGGCCAACGTCCTGACTTTC.

The chain combines TRBV11-1 with TRBJ2-7; D gene ambiguous. This CDR3 has 14 amino acids. CDR1 is SGHAT, CDR2 FQDESV, per germline (reference sequence). V lost 5 bases, J lost 5 bases, and 16 bases lay in between. The CDR3 bases are TGTGCCAGCAGCCCCCCGGACGCCTACAACGAGCAGTACTTC. This translates into CASSPPDAYNEQYF.

In regard to this clonotype: The junction shows a germline mismatch at one end, possibly a read error. This chain uses TRBV5-1 with TRBJ2-1; tentative D call: TRBD2 (5 bases). This CDR3 spans 15 amino acids. Germline V gives CDR1 SGHRS, CDR2 YFSETQ. CDR3 sequence reads: CASGRSGSSFNEQFF. DNA for the CDR3: TGCGCCAGCGGCCGCAGCGGTAGCTCCTTCAATGAGCAGTTCTTC. The full variable domain, in which reference TRBV5-1 and TRBJ2-1 provide the parts outside the CDR3, is KAGVTQTPRYLIKTRGQQVTLSCSPISGHRSVSWYQQTPGQGLQFLFEYFSETQRNKGNFPGRFSGRQFSNSRSEMNVSTLELGDSALYLCASGRSGSSFNEQFFGPGTRLTVL.

To note about this clonotype: Possible read error: a much larger clone is one base away. This rearrangement joins TRBV6-1 to TRBJ2-1, with 7 nucleotides matching TRBD2. The length of the CDR3 is 15 residues. Germline CDR1 MNHNS, CDR2 SASEGT. The CDR3 loop reads CANSEVWGGGNEQFF. CDR3 DNA: TGTGCCAACAGTGAAGTCTGGGGCGGGGGCAATGAGCAGTTCTTC.

CDR3 sequence: CASSRDRVQSYTF. The CDR3 coding sequence is TGTGCCAGCAGCAGGGACCGCGTCCAGAGCTACACCTTC. The genes are TRBV12-3 or TRBV12-4 and TRBJ1-2, with a weak D call TRBD1 (5 bases). Trimming pared 6 bases from V and 9 bases from J, leaving 17 bases between. This CDR3 is built from 13 residues.

This clonotype appeared a few times. The V gene is TRBV6-1, the J gene TRBJ1-3; maybe TRBD1 (6 bases). Germline V gene lookup returns CDR1 MNHNS and CDR2 SASEGT. The CDR3 runs to 15 residues. Trimming cost V 2 bases and J 3 bases, with 11 bases left between them. Written as DNA, the CDR3 is TGTGCCAGCAGTGAAAGAGGGGGGGGTGGAAACACCATATATTTT. It codes for CASSERGGGGNTIYF.

V usage is TRBV25-1 and J usage is TRBJ1-3, with D uncertain. The CDR3 runs to 14 residues. CDR1 and CDR2 (germline): MGHDK, SYGVNS. Trimming stripped 8 bases from V and 0 bases from J, with 11 bases between. The CDR3 protein is CASANRGSGNTIYF. CDR3 coding DNA: TGTGCCAGCGCAAACAGAGGCTCTGGAAACACCATATATTTT.

A word on this clonotype: This may be a read error, as it is one base from a much larger clone. The rearrangement joins TRBV7-8 to TRBJ2-3, with TRBD1 identical over 9 bases. The V gene's germline CDR1 is SGHVS and CDR2 FQNEAQ. CDR3 length equals 16 residues. The CDR3 DNA reads TGTGCCACCAGCTTAGGCGGGACAGGGTCCGCAGATACGCAGTATTTT. As protein: CATSLGGTGSADTQYF.

The chain has TRBV28 and TRBJ2-4; D might be TRBD2 (6 bases). CDR1 and CDR2 from the germline V gene are MDHEN and SYDVKM. The V end lost 2 bases, the J end lost 3 bases, and 14 bases lay between the germline ends. The CDR3 is made up of 16 amino acids. CDR3 in DNA: TGTGCCAGCAGTTTACTCGGGAGTTGGGACAAAAACATTCAGTACTTC. Translated: CASSLLGSWDKNIQYF.